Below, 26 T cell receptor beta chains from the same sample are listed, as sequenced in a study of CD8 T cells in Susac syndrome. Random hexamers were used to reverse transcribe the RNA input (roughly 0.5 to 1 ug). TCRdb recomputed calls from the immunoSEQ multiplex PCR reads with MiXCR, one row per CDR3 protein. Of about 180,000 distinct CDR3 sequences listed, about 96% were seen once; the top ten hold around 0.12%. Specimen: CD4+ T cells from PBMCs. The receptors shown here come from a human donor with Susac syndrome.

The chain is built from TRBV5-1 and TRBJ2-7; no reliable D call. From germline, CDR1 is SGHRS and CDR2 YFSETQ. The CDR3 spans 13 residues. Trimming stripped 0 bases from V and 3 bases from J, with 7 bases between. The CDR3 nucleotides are TGCGCCAGCAGCTTGGCAGGATACTACGAGCAGTACGTC. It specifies CASSLAGYYEQYV.

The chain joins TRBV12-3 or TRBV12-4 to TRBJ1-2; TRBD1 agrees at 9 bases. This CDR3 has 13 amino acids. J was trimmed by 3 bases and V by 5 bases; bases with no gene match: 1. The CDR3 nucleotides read TGTGCCAGCAGTAGACAGGGGGACTATGGCTACACCTTC. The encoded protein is CASSRQGDYGYTF.

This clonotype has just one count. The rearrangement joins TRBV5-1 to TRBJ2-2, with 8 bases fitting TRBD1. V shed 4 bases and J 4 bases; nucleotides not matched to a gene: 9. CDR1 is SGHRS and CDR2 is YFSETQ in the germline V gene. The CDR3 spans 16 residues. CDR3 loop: CASSPSGQVGTGELFF. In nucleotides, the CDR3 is TGCGCCAGCAGCCCCTCGGGACAGGTGGGCACCGGGGAGCTGTTTTTT.

CDR3 nucleotide sequence: TGTGCCAGCAGCTTGGATCCCTCAGCGGGAGGGTACAATGAGCAGTTCTTC. It specifies CASSLDPSAGGYNEQFF. This chain joins TRBV5-4 and TRBJ2-1; 10 nucleotides align to TRBD2. Trimming at V came to 0 bases and at J to 4 bases, leaving 7 bases not matched to a gene. The CDR3 consists of 17 residues. Germline V gives CDR1 SGHNT, CDR2 YYREEE (reference sequence).

The chain's CDR3 is CASSSRDRGTEAFF. The CDR3 coding sequence is TGTGCCAGCAGTTCCCGGGACAGGGGGACTGAAGCTTTCTTT. The chain combines TRBV12-3 or TRBV12-4 with TRBJ1-1, with 11 nucleotides matching TRBD1. V shed 4 bases, J shed 5 bases, and the junction held 3 bases outside the gene matches. The CDR3 runs to 14 residues.

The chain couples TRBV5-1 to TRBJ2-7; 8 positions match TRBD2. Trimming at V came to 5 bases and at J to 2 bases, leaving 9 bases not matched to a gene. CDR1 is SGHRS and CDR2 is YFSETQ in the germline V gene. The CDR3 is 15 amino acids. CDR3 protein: CASRVAGGVTYEQYF. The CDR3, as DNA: TGCGCCAGCAGGGTTGCGGGAGGTGTCACCTACGAGCAGTACTTC.

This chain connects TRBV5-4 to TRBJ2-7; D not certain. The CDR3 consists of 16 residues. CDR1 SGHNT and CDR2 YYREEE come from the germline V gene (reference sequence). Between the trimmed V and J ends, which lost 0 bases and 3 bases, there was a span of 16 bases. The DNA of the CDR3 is TGTGCCAGCAGCTTGGGTTCCCAGGCCGAACTCTACGAGCAGTACTTC. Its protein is CASSLGSQAELYEQYF. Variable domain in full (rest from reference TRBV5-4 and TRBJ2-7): ETGVTQSPTHLIKTRGQQVTLRCSSQSGHNTVSWYQQALGQGPQFIFQYYREEENGRGNFPPRFSGLQFPNYSSELNVNALELDDSALYLCASSLGSQAELYEQYFGPGTRLTVT.

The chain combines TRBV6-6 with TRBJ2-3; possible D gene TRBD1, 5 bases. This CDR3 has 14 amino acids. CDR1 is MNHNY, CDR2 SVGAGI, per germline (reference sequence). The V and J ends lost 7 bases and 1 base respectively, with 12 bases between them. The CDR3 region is CASNRVRGTDTQYF. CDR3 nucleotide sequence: TGTGCCAGCAACCGCGTCAGGGGCACAGATACGCAGTATTTT.

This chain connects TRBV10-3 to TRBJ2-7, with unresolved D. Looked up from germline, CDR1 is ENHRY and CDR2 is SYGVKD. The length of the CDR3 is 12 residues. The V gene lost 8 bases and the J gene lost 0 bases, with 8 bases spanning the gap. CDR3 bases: TGTGCCATCGGGCCTAGCTCCTACGAGCAGTACTTC. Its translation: CAIGPSSYEQYF.

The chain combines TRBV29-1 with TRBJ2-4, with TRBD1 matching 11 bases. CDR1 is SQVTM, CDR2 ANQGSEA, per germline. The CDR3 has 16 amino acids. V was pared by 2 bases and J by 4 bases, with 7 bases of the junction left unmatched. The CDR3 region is CSVEPGQGGSKNIQYF. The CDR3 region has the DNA TGCAGCGTTGAACCGGGACAGGGGGGCTCAAAAAACATTCAGTACTTC.

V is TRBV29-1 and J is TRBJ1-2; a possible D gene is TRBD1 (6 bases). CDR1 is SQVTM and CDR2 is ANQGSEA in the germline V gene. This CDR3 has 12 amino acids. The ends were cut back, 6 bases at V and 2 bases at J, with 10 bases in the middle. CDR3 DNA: TGCAGCGTCGGACAGATAAACTATGGCTACACCTTC. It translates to CSVGQINYGYTF.

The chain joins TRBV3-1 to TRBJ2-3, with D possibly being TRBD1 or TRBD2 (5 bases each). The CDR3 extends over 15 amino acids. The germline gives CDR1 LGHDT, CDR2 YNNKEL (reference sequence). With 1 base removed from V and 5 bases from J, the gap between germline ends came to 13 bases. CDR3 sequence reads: CASSQGGTVGDTQYF. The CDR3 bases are TGTGCCAGCAGCCAAGGAGGGACCGTGGGAGATACGCAGTATTTT.

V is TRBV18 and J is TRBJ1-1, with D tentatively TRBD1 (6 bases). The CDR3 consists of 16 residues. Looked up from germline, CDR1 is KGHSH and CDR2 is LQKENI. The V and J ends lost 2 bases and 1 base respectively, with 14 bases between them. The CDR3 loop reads CASSPSFVRGNTEAFF. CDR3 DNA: TGTGCCAGCTCACCAAGCTTTGTCAGGGGGAACACTGAAGCTTTCTTT.

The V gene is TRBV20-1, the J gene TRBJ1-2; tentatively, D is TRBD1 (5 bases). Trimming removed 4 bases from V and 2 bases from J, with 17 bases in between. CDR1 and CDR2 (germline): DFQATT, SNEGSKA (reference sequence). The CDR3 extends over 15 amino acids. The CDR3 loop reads CSAISSGGANYGYTF. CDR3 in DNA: TGCAGTGCTATTAGTAGTGGGGGAGCGAACTATGGCTACACCTTC.

CDR3 nucleotides: TGTGCCAGCAGTGAAGCTCTTTTTGCGGGATACAATGAGCAGTTCTTC. Translation gives CASSEALFAGYNEQFF. The chain has TRBV2 and TRBJ2-1, with D perhaps matching TRBD2 (6 bases). This CDR3 comprises 16 residues. Trimming cost V 0 bases and J 4 bases, with 13 bases left between them. Germline CDR1 and CDR2: SNHLY and FYNNEI.

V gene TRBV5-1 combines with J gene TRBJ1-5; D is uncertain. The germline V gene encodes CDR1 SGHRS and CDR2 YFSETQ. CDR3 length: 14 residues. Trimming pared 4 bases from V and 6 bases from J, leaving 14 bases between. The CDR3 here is CASSPEAGSQPQHF. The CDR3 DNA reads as TGCGCCAGCAGCCCGGAGGCGGGTAGTCAGCCCCAGCATTTT.

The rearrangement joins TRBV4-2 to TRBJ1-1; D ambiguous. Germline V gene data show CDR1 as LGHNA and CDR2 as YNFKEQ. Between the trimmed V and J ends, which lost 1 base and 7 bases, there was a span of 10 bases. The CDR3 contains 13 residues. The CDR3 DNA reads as TGTGCCAGCAGCCAAGGTAGGGCGGATGAAGCTTTCTTT. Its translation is CASSQGRADEAFF.

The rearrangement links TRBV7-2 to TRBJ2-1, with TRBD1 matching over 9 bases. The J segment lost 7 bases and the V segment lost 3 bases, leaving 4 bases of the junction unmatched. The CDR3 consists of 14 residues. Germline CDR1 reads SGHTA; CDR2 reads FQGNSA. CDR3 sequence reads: CASSFGTGYNEQFF. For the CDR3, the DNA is TGTGCCAGCAGCTTTGGGACAGGGTATAATGAGCAGTTCTTC. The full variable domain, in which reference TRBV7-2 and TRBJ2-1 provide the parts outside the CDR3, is GAGVSQSPSNKVTEKGKDVELRCDPISGHTALYWYRQSLGQGLEFLIYFQGNSAPDKSGLPSDRFSAERTGGSVSTLTIQRTQQEDSAVYLCASSFGTGYNEQFFGPGTRLTVL.

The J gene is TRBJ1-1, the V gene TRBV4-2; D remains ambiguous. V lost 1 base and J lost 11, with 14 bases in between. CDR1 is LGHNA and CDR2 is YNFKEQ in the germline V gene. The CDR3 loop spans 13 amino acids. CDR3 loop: CASSQVNRPEAFF. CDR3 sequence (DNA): TGTGCCAGCAGCCAAGTTAACAGACCAGAGGCTTTCTTT.

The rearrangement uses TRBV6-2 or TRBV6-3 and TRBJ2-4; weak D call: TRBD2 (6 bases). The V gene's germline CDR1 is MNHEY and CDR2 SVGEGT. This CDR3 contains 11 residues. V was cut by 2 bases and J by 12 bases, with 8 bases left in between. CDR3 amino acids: CASSYGGTQYF. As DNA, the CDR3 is TGTGCCAGCAGTTACGGAGGGACTCAGTACTTC.

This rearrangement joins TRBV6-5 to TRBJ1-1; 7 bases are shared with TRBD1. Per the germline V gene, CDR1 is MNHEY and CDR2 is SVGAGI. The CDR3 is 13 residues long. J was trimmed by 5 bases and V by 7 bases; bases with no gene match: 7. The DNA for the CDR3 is TGTGCCAGCATTAAACAGGGGCGGACTGAAGCTTTCTTT. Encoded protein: CASIKQGRTEAFF.

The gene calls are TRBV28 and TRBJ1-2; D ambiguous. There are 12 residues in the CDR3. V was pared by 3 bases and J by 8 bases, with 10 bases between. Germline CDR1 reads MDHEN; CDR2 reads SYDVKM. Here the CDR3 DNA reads TGTGCCAGCAGTTTGCCCGGGCGGGGCTACACCTTC. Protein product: CASSLPGRGYTF.

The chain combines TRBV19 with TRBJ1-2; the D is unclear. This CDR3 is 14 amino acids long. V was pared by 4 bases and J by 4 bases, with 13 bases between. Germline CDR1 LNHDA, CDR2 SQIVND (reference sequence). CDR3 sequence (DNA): TGTGCCAGTAGTACCCCTGGACTTGGCTATGGCTACACCTTC. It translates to CASSTPGLGYGYTF.

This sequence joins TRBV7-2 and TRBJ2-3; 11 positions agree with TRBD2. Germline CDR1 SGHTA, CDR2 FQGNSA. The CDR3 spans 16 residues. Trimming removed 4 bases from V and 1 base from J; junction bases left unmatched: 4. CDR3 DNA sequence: TGTGCCAGCAGCTGGATACTAGCGGGGGGCACAGATACGCAGTATTTT. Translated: CASSWILAGGTDTQYF.

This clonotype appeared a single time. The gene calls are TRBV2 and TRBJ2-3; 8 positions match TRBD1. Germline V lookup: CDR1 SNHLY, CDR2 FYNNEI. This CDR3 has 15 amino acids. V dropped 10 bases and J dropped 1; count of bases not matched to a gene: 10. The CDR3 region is CATGGRILGTDTQYF. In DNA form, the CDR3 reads TGTGCCACAGGGGGCCGCATCCTGGGCACAGATACGCAGTATTTT.

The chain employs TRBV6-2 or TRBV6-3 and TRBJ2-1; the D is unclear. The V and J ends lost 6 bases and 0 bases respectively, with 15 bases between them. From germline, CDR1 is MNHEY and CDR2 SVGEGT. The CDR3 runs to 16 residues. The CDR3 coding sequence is TGTGCCAGCAGCTCCCTGATCAGCAGCTCCTACAATGAGCAGTTCTTC. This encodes CASSSLISSSYNEQFF.